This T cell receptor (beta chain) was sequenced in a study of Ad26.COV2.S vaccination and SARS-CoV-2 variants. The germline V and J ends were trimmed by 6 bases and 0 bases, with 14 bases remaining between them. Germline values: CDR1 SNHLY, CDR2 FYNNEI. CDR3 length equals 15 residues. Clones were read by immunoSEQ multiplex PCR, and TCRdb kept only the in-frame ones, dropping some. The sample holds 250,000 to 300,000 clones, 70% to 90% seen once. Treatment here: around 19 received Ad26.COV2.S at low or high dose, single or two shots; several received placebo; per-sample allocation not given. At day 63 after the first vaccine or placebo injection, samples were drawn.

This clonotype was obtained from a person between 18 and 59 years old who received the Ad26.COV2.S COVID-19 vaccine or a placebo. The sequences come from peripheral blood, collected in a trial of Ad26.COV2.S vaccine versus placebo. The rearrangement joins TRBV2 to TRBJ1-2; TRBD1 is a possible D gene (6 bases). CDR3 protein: CASRIRDTANYGYTF. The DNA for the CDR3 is TGTGCCAGCAGGATCCGGGACACAGCTAACTATGGCTACACCTTC. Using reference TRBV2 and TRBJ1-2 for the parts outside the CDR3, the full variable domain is EPEVTQTPSHQVTQMGQEVILRCVPISNHLYFYWYRQILGQKVEFLVSFYNNEISEKSEIFDDQFSVERPDGSNFTLKIRSTKLEDSAMYFCASRIRDTANYGYTFGSGTRLTVV.